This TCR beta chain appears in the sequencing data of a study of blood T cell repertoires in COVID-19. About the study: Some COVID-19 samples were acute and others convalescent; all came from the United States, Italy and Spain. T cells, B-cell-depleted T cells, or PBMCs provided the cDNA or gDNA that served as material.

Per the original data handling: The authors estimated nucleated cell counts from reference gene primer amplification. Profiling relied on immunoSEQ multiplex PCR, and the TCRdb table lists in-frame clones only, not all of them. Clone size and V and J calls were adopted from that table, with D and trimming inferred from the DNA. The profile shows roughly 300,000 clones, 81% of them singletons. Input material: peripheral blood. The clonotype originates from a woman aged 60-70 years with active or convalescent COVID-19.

In nucleotides, the CDR3 is TGTGCCAGCAGCGACAGGGGGCGCGTCGATGGCTACACCTTC. It is translated as CASSDRGRVDGYTF. The rearrangement links TRBV2 to TRBJ1-2; TRBD1 matches at 10 bases. There are 14 residues in the CDR3. The trim removed 6 bases at V and 6 bases at J, leaving 7 bases unmatched. Germline-derived CDR1 and CDR2 are SNHLY and FYNNEI.